This TCR beta chain was captured in a study of PD-1 blockade in classical Hodgkin lymphoma (dated by TCRdb to 2020 to 2021). Study-wide context: Nivolumab dosing was 3 mg/kg intravenously every 2 weeks, continuing until either disease progression or unacceptable toxicity. The study used TCR beta sequencing and CyTOF to define a peripheral blood immune signature of response to PD-1 blockade in classical Hodgkin lymphoma.

The time point label here, explained by the study, means: cycle 4 day 1 (C4D1), after about 6 weeks of nivolumab. All trial patients had relapsed after autologous stem cell transplantation, with cohorts A, B and C differing in prior brentuximab vedotin exposure. The trial cohort was composed of over 50 patients with relapsed/refractory classical Hodgkin lymphoma, for whom complete response, partial response or progressive disease was recorded as best overall response. Single-agent nivolumab was administered to trial patients in the multi-cohort phase II CheckMate 205 trial. An independent review committee assessed best overall response by applying the 2007 International Working Group response criteria. PBMCs from the trial were collected at three points: immediately before nivolumab initiation (C1D1), and during therapy at cycle 2 day 1 and cycle 4 day 1. After peripheral blood was drawn into 8 mL Vacutainer Cell Preparation Tubes, PBMCs were isolated by centrifugation and then cryopreserved.

Genomic DNA was extracted with the Qiagen DNeasy kit from unsorted PBMCs and from negatively selected CD4+ and CD8+ fractions. Amplification of TCR beta CDR3 regions was done by immunoSEQ multiplex PCR with primers that anneal to V and J segments. A synthetic immune receptor repertoire was used to minimize amplification bias, and any remaining bias was removed computationally after sequencing. The published analysis was carried out like this. Repertoire diversity was quantified as the Shannon entropy index using custom Python scripts. Unsorted, CD4+ and CD8+ repertoires were analyzed separately, except in combined analyses where CD4+ and CD8+ sequences were merged in silico. Clonal expansion was defined as a frequency increase of at least 2-fold after treatment compared with C1D1, and clones undetected at baseline were assigned a pseudocount of 0.5. Clones with 0 or 1 copy at C1D1 were defined as singleton clones, while clones with 2 or more copies were defined as non-singleton clones. By matching protein sequences in sorted samples from the same patient, clones expanded in unsorted samples were annotated as CD4+, CD8+ or unknown. Wilcoxon tests were applied to paired samples to test diversity changes from C1D1 to C4D1. TCRdb took this table from immuneACCESS and kept in-frame rearrangements with V and J called. Such tables lack part of the clones; where checked against another copy, unresolved V genes explain under half of the gap, and the rest is unexplained. V, J and clone size are those of that table, while D and trimming were read from the DNA. The sample yields 30,000 to 50,000 clones; over 65% were counted once. The ten largest clones represent approximately 9.8% of the sample.

Concerning this clone: Its antigen remains unidentified. No base quality values were provided; no much bigger clone lies one nucleotide off.

CDR1 and CDR2 are drawn from the germline V gene: SGHTA, FQGNSA. From the cysteine through the phenylalanine, the CDR3 covers 14 amino acids. The CDR3 DNA has 42 bases and is translated from base 1. Deletion took 0 bases off V and 9 bases off J, with a span of 15 bases between the germline ends. Results and caveats for the whole study, not just this receptor: Newly diagnosed patients were reported to have lower baseline TCR diversity than healthy donors, and relapsed/refractory patients were reported to have lower baseline TCR diversity still. Trial patients achieving complete response had baseline diversity similar to newly diagnosed patients, whereas partial responders and progressors had significantly lower diversity. By C4D1, a significant rise was seen in CD4+ TCR diversity but not in CD8+ TCR diversity (p=0.0027 vs p=0.16), and the rise was most apparent among complete responders (p=0.02). Diversity was lower in patients who began nivolumab less than 1 year after ASCT, so these patients were left out of later analyses to avoid confounding by immune reconstitution. The study was limited to a single clinical trial cohort, and causes of repertoire differences, possibly disease activity or prior therapy, remained undefined.

Source: peripheral blood mononuclear cells (PBMCs), taken before the fourth cycle of nivolumab. This receptor was obtained from a human donor with classical Hodgkin lymphoma. This receptor chain uses TRBV7-2 and TRBJ2-7; a weak D assignment points to TRBD2 (5 bases agree). The CDR3 sequence is CASSLAPEGSGQYF. The base sequence is TGTGCCAGCAGCTTAGCCCCCGAGGGTTCAGGGCAGTACTTC.